Listed below are T cell receptor beta chains from one sample, sequenced in a study of blood T cells in healthy people across ages. TCRdb used MiXCR to reprocess the 5' RACE reads, holding one entry per CDR3 protein. The sample has a few hundred thousand distinct CDR3 sequences; roughly 26% are singletons. Sequencing was carried out using blood. The receptors stem from a woman in her seventies in good health. The CDR3 runs from the conserved cysteine through the conserved F or W. D genes are given only for firm matches.

>TRBV18|TRBJ2-7|.|14
CASSPSRNLYEQYF
>TRBV20-1|TRBJ1-6|TRBD1|15
CSARIDRDEFGPLHF
>TRBV28|TRBJ2-7|.|15
CASSSQGLPPYEQYF
>TRBV12-3/TRBV12-4|TRBJ2-5|TRBD1|14
CASSPGQGAETQYF
>TRBV28|TRBJ1-1|.|17
CASSLVNHVSLNTEAFF
>TRBV29-1|TRBJ1-1|TRBD1|15
CSVGGQGYMNTEAFF
>TRBV6-2/TRBV6-3|TRBJ2-5|TRBD1|15
CASSYARWGQREQYF
>TRBV29-1|TRBJ1-3|TRBD1|13
CSVADRVGNTIYF
>TRBV12-3/TRBV12-4|.|TRBD2|17
CASSPAWTSGGYNEQFF
>TRBV18|TRBJ2-4|.|15
CASSLSRRGENIQYF
>TRBV7-8|TRBJ2-7|TRBD1|16
CASSLAWSGQNYEQYF
>TRBV29-1|TRBJ1-1|.|14
CSVVPTVMNTEAFF
>TRBV6-5|TRBJ2-3|.|13
CASSSTATDTQYF
>TRBV5-1|TRBJ1-2|.|17
CASSLGGQRNYNYGYTF
>TRBV7-3|TRBJ2-3|.|13
CASSRRGPDTQYF
>TRBV7-9|TRBJ1-1|.|15
CASSLTGNQNTEAFF
>TRBV9|TRBJ1-2|.|13
CASSVEFGYGYTF